Following are 27 T cell receptor beta chains from one sample sequenced in a study of control samples from healthy donors and cancer patients. TCRdb's copy holds only in-frame clones and misses some; the assay was immunoSEQ multiplex PCR. The profile covers about 69,000 clones, with more than 75% appearing a single time and 2.9% taken by the ten largest. The specimen was PBMCs. Receptors were obtained from a woman aged 45 to 65 with lung cancer.

This clone is medium-sized in the sample. The V and J genes are TRBV24-1 and TRBJ1-2; D remains unclear. CDR1 is KGHDR and CDR2 is SFDVKD in the germline V gene. CDR3 size: 15 residues. Trimming took 5 bases from V and 0 from J, leaving 12 bases between them. CDR3: CATSGPTLANYGYTF. Written as DNA, the CDR3 is TGTGCCACCAGTGGGCCCACACTTGCTAACTATGGCTACACCTTC.

This sequence joins TRBV21-1 and TRBJ2-2. TRBV21-1 is a pseudogene segment. The CDR3 spans 17 residues. This CDR3 reads CASSNIVPGQFTGELFF. As DNA, the CDR3 is TGTGCCAGCAGCAATATAGTCCCGGGGCAGTTCACCGGGGAGCTGTTTTTT.

The chain joins TRBV7-8 to TRBJ2-1, with a possible D match to TRBD2 (5 bases). CDR1 is SGHVS, CDR2 FQNEAQ, per germline. The V and J ends lost 5 bases and 6 bases respectively, with 14 bases between them. The CDR3 loop spans 14 amino acids. In DNA, the CDR3 is TGTGCCAGCAGCGGGCGGGTGGGCAGCAATGAGCAGTTCTTC. Residues: CASSGRVGSNEQFF. Together with reference TRBV7-8 and TRBJ2-1, the CDR3 gives the full variable domain: GAGVSQSPRYKVAKRGQDVALRCDPISGHVSLFWYQQALGQGPEFLTYFQNEAQLDKSGLPSDRFFAERPEGSVSTLKIQRTQQEDSAVYLCASSGRVGSNEQFFGPGTRLTVL.

This clone was detected a few times. The chain couples TRBV7-2 to TRBJ2-7; D might be TRBD1 or TRBD2, each matching 5 bases. Per the germline V gene, CDR1 is SGHTA and CDR2 is FQGNSA. Trimming removed 5 bases at V and 7 bases at J, with 21 bases between. CDR3 length: 15 amino acids. The CDR3 DNA follows: TGTGCCAGCAGCCTCTTGAGGGGCGGAAGGAGAGAGCAGTACTTC. It yields the protein CASSLLRGGRREQYF.

V usage is TRBV30 and J usage is TRBJ1-3, with D tentatively TRBD1 (6 bases). The CDR3 has 14 amino acids. Per the germline V gene, CDR1 is GTSNPN and CDR2 is SVGIG (reference sequence). The V end was cut by 4 bases, the J end by 9 bases, with 19 bases between. The DNA of the CDR3 is TGTGCCTGGAATAGTGGGGGCAGCCTGGGCACCATATATTTT. Its protein is CAWNSGGSLGTIYF.

This clone has a handful of counts. V usage is TRBV30 and J usage is TRBJ1-6, with D unclear. V was clipped by 2 bases and J by 10 bases, with 15 bases between them. CDR1 is GTSNPN and CDR2 is SVGIG in the germline V gene (reference sequence). This CDR3 comprises 14 residues. The CDR3 spells CAWSRDGGESPLHF. DNA of the CDR3: TGTGCCTGGAGTCGGGATGGTGGGGAATCACCCCTCCACTTT.

This clone was recorded once. The CDR3 DNA sequence: TGTGCCAGCAGCTTAGAAACGTACAATGAGCAGTTCTTC. It codes for CASSLETYNEQFF. V is TRBV7-9 and J is TRBJ2-1; no reliable D call. The CDR3 has 13 amino acids. V shed 1 base and J shed 4 bases, with 5 bases lying between them. From germline, CDR1 is SEHNR and CDR2 FQNEAQ (reference sequence).

The chain combines TRBV5-5 with TRBJ1-1; 11 bases are a match to TRBD1. From germline, CDR1 is SGHKS and CDR2 YYEKEE (reference sequence). V was clipped by 4 bases and J by 4 bases; unmatched bases: 3. This CDR3 comprises 14 residues. The CDR3 protein is CASSPGTGGTEAFF. Written as DNA, the CDR3 is TGTGCCAGCAGCCCGGGGACAGGGGGCACTGAAGCTTTCTTT. Full variable domain (rest looked up from reference TRBV5-5 and TRBJ1-1): DAGVTQSPTHLIKTRGQQVTLRCSPISGHKSVSWYQQVLGQGPQFIFQYYEKEERGRGNFPDRFSARQFPNYSSELNVNALLLGDSALYLCASSPGTGGTEAFFGQGTRLTVV.

Here the CDR3 reads CASSPIRGAGGNTEAFF. The CDR3 nucleotides read TGTGCCAGCAGCCCTATAAGGGGGGCGGGAGGGAACACTGAAGCTTTCTTT. The V and J genes are TRBV3-1 (or the pseudogene TRBV3-2) and TRBJ1-1; D possibly corresponds to TRBD1 (6 bases). The V end lost 4 bases, the J end lost 1 base, and 19 bases lay between the germline ends. The germline CDR1 and CDR2 sequences are LGHDT and YNNKEL (reference sequence). The CDR3 totals 17 residues.

J is TRBJ1-2 and V is TRBV27, with 9 bases identical to TRBD1. Germline CDR1 is MNHEY and CDR2 is SMNVEV (reference sequence). Trimming cost V 4 bases and J 5 bases; bases outside gene matches: 5. The CDR3 sequence is 14 residues long. The CDR3 loop is CASSSPGQGYGYTF. Here the CDR3 DNA reads TGTGCCAGCAGTTCGCCGGGACAGGGATATGGCTACACCTTC.

The rearrangement links TRBV5-6 to TRBJ1-5; D may be TRBD1 (6 bases). CDR3 length: 16 amino acids. V gave up 4 bases and J gave up 0 bases, with 14 bases separating them. Germline values: CDR1 SGHDT, CDR2 YYEEEE. Here the CDR3 reads CASSTRTADSNQPQHF. The CDR3 DNA reads TGTGCCAGCAGCACCAGGACAGCCGATAGCAATCAGCCCCAGCATTTT.

The rearrangement joins TRBV11-3 to TRBJ1-1, with D hard to call. The CDR3 is 13 amino acids. The V gene's germline CDR1 is SGHNT and CDR2 YENEEA. V lost 1 base, J lost 3 bases, and 6 bases lay in between. CDR3 protein: CASSLVSDTEAFF. CDR3 DNA: TGTGCCAGCAGCTTAGTCAGTGACACTGAAGCTTTCTTT.

This chain uses TRBV18 with TRBJ1-1; TRBD1 aligns across 8 bases. This CDR3 contains 15 residues. Trimming at V came to 2 bases and at J to 2 bases, leaving 4 bases not matched to a gene. Germline assignment: CDR1 KGHSH and CDR2 LQKENI. The CDR3 sequence: CASSPATGANTEAFF. CDR3 in DNA: TGTGCCAGCTCACCAGCGACAGGGGCAAACACTGAAGCTTTCTTT.

V and J are TRBV7-6 and TRBJ1-2; possible D gene TRBD1, 6 bases. Germline V CDR1 and CDR2: SGHVS, FNYEAQ. The CDR3 extends over 14 amino acids. V was clipped by 1 base and J by 6 bases, with 12 bases between them. The CDR3 region is CASSLDTTGNGYTF. The DNA for the CDR3 is TGTGCCAGCAGCTTAGATACAACAGGGAATGGCTACACCTTC. The variable domain in full, with the rest retrieved from reference TRBV7-6 and TRBJ1-2, is GAGVSQSPRYKVTKRGQDVALRCDPISGHVSLYWYRQALGQGPEFLTYFNYEAQQDKSGLPNDRFSAERPEGSISTLTIQRTEQRDSAMYRCASSLDTTGNGYTFGSGTRLTVV.

The chain employs TRBV4-3 and TRBJ1-1; D is possibly TRBD1 (5 bases). Germline V gives CDR1 LGHNA, CDR2 YSLEER. There are 13 residues in the CDR3. With 2 bases removed from V and 7 bases from J, the gap between germline ends came to 11 bases. The CDR3 DNA is TGCGCCAGCAGCCAATACCGGGACGGTGAAGCTTTCTTT. Translation: CASSQYRDGEAFF.

This clone was counted between two and nine times. The chain combines TRBV12-3 or TRBV12-4 with TRBJ1-6, with no clear D. The CDR3 length is 12 residues. Trimming took off 1 base at V and 15 bases at J, with 10 bases between the two ends. The CDR3 DNA is TGTGCCAGCAGTTTAGGCCCAGCCTACCTCCACTTT. Protein: CASSLGPAYLHF.

This clone was found a few times. The chain employs TRBV5-1 and TRBJ2-2, with 7 nucleotides matching TRBD2. Germline V gene sequence: CDR1 SGHRS, CDR2 YFSETQ. This CDR3 region has 15 residues. Trimming at V came to 0 bases and at J to 1 base, leaving 0 bases not matched to a gene. The DNA of the CDR3 is TGCGCCAGCAGCTTGGCGGGGGGGAACACCGGGGAGCTGTTTTTT. This gives the protein CASSLAGGNTGELFF.

The chain employs TRBV7-2 and TRBJ2-5; D is possibly TRBD1 or TRBD2 (5 bases each). The CDR3 is made up of 13 amino acids. The germline V gene encodes CDR1 SGHTA and CDR2 FQGNSA. The germline V and J ends were trimmed by 4 bases and 5 bases, with 11 bases remaining between them. This chain's CDR3 is CASSSAGAETQYF. The DNA of the CDR3 is TGTGCCAGCAGCTCGGCCGGGGCGGAGACCCAGTACTTC. Combining the CDR3 with reference TRBV7-2 and TRBJ2-5 gives the whole variable domain GAGVSQSPSNKVTEKGKDVELRCDPISGHTALYWYRQSLGQGLEFLIYFQGNSAPDKSGLPSDRFSAERTGGSVSTLTIQRTQQEDSAVYLCASSSAGAETQYFGPGTRLLVL.

CDR3 protein: CATSRDLRGMDEQFF. The CDR3, as DNA: TGTGCCACCAGCAGAGATTTACGGGGAATGGATGAGCAGTTCTTC. The chain uses TRBV15 and TRBJ2-1; D might be TRBD2 (5 bases). V lost 0 bases, J lost 8 bases, and 14 bases lay in between. The CDR3 loop spans 15 amino acids. CDR1 LNHNV and CDR2 YYDKDF come from the germline V gene (reference sequence).

This chain uses TRBV5-8 with TRBJ1-1; D uncertain. The ends were cut back, 1 base at V and 8 bases at J, with 18 bases in the middle. Germline V gene lookup returns CDR1 SGHTS and CDR2 YDEGEE. CDR3 length: 15 residues. The CDR3 sequence is CASSLIPRTEAEAFF. CDR3 DNA: TGTGCCAGCAGCTTGATCCCTCGGACCGAGGCCGAAGCTTTCTTT.

The chain joins TRBV7-9 to TRBJ1-1, with D unclear. Germline values: CDR1 SEHNR, CDR2 FQNEAQ (reference sequence). Between the trimmed V and J ends, which lost 5 bases and 10 bases, there was a span of 14 bases. CDR3 length: 12 residues. The CDR3 DNA follows: TGTGCCAGCAGCCTCACACTAACCCCAGCTTTCTTT. Translation gives CASSLTLTPAFF.

The chain employs TRBV27 and TRBJ1-5; TRBD1 might be the D (5 bases). The germline V gene encodes CDR1 MNHEY and CDR2 SMNVEV (reference sequence). The CDR3 length is 15 residues. Trimming pared 2 bases from V and 2 bases from J, leaving 10 bases between. The CDR3 reads CASSLRGGGNQPQHF. CDR3 nucleotides: TGTGCCAGCAGTTTACGGGGGGGTGGCAATCAGCCCCAGCATTTT.

Regarding this clone: This sample also contains other DNA sequences that code for the same CDR3. The gene calls are TRBV6-5 and TRBJ1-1, with D uncertain. CDR1 is MNHEY, CDR2 SVGAGI, per germline. Trimming cost V 5 bases and J 0 bases, with 7 bases left between them. This CDR3 is 13 amino acids long. CDR3: CASSPTVNTEAFF. CDR3 nucleotide sequence: TGTGCCAGCAGTCCAACAGTGAACACTGAAGCTTTCTTT.

Only one count was recorded for this clone. CDR3 coding DNA: TGTGCCAGCAGTTCCCCGTCGCGGACGAACTATGGCTACACCTTC. This encodes CASSSPSRTNYGYTF. The chain couples TRBV28 to TRBJ1-2, with unresolved D. The germline V and J ends were trimmed by 4 bases and 2 bases, with 14 bases remaining between them. The CDR3 has 15 residues. Per germline, CDR1 MDHEN and CDR2 SYDVKM.

The chain carries TRBV6-5 and TRBJ2-6, with D uncertain. Germline CDR1 is MNHEY and CDR2 is SVGAGI. The V gene lost 8 bases and the J gene lost 0 bases, with 5 bases spanning the gap. This CDR3 has 13 residues. The CDR3 reads CASFVSGANVLTF. The CDR3 DNA follows: TGTGCCAGCTTCGTCTCTGGGGCCAACGTCCTGACTTTC.

This clone was recorded only once. This sequence joins TRBV6-5 and TRBJ2-6, with D perhaps being TRBD1 or TRBD2 (5 bases each). V lost 8 bases and J 1 base, leaving 12 bases between the germline ends. CDR1 MNHEY and CDR2 SVGAGI come from the germline V gene. CDR3 size: 15 residues. In DNA, the CDR3 is TGTGCCAGCTCAGCCAGGGAGTCTGGGGCCAACGTCCTGACTTTC. Its protein product is CASSARESGANVLTF.

This chain links TRBV4-3 with TRBJ2-7; TRBD1 is a possible D gene (5 bases). CDR1 and CDR2 from the germline V gene are LGHNA and YSLEER. This CDR3 comprises 14 residues. V lost 1 base, J lost 2 bases, and 9 bases lay in between. The CDR3 DNA is TGCGCCAGCAGCCAAGCCCAGGGTGCCTACGAGCAGTACTTC. This gives the protein CASSQAQGAYEQYF.